A single sample is the source of the 26 T cell receptor beta chains below, sequenced in a study of T cell changes during pregnancy in multiple sclerosis. Some clones are missing from TCRdb's copy, which holds only in-frame ones; the method was immunoSEQ multiplex PCR. The sample has about 70,000 clones, around nine tenths seen once; the top ten hold roughly 1.1%. Here the sequenced sample was peripheral blood, taken in the third trimester of pregnancy. The receptors originated from a female donor with multiple sclerosis, enrolled in a pregnancy study.

The V and J genes are TRBV7-9 and TRBJ2-7; 7 nucleotides agree with TRBD1. The germline V gene has CDR1 SEHNR and CDR2 FQNEAQ (reference sequence). Losses at the gene ends were 4 bases for V and 2 bases for J; bases not matched to a gene: 5. CDR3 length: 14 amino acids. The CDR3 spells CASSSTGTAYEQYF. Here the CDR3 DNA reads TGTGCCAGCAGCTCGACAGGGACAGCCTACGAGCAGTACTTC.

The V and J genes are TRBV4-1 and TRBJ1-5; the D is unclear. The germline gives CDR1 MGHRA, CDR2 YSYEKL. This CDR3 is 14 amino acids long. Trimming left V 0 bases short and J 2 bases short, with 5 bases between. For the CDR3, the DNA is TGCGCCAGCAGCCAAGACCCGGGCAATCAGCCCCAGCATTTT. This gives the protein CASSQDPGNQPQHF.

The J gene is TRBJ1-3, the V gene TRBV19; D ambiguous. V was cut by 8 bases and J by 0 bases, with 11 bases left in between. The CDR3 has 14 amino acids. Germline CDR1 and CDR2: LNHDA and SQIVND (reference sequence). This CDR3 reads CASRTDYSGNTIYF. As DNA, the CDR3 is TGTGCCAGTCGGACTGATTACTCTGGAAACACCATATATTTT.

This chain joins TRBV19 and TRBJ2-1; 7 bases line up with TRBD2. V gave up 5 bases and J gave up 0 bases; unmatched junction bases: 10. The germline gives CDR1 LNHDA, CDR2 SQIVND (reference sequence). The CDR3 extends over 17 amino acids. The CDR3 protein is CASSSSGRGSSYNEQFF. For the CDR3, the DNA is TGTGCCAGTAGTTCCTCAGGGCGGGGGAGCTCCTACAATGAGCAGTTCTTC.

The genes are TRBV5-6 and TRBJ1-2; D is ambiguous. Germline lookup yields CDR1 SGHDT and CDR2 YYEEEE. V was pared by 1 base and J by 6 bases, with 13 bases between. This CDR3 has 14 residues. The CDR3 sequence is CASSLNEGADGYTF. CDR3 DNA: TGTGCCAGCAGCTTGAATGAGGGAGCGGATGGCTACACCTTC.

The chain uses TRBV6-1 and TRBJ2-1, with D possibly being TRBD2 (6 bases). The ends were cut back, 7 bases at V and 0 bases at J, with 13 bases in the middle. Germline V gene lookup returns CDR1 MNHNS and CDR2 SASEGT. This CDR3 region has 15 residues. CDR3 DNA: TGTGCCAGCACTAAAAGCGGGCCCTCCTACAATGAGCAGTTCTTC. Translation: CASTKSGPSYNEQFF.

The chain joins TRBV19 to TRBJ1-5; D may be TRBD1 (5 bases). The CDR3 runs to 17 residues. Per the germline V gene, CDR1 is LNHDA and CDR2 is SQIVND (reference sequence). Trimming cost V 0 bases and J 7 bases, with 19 bases left between them. DNA for the CDR3: TGTGCCAGTAGTATAGATGCAATCAGGGTTAGGGAACAGCCCCAGCATTTT. Translating gives CASSIDAIRVREQPQHF.

The chain links TRBV7-9 to TRBJ2-5; no definite D call. Judging by the DNA end, TRBJ2-7 fits better; the J call may be wrong. Germline V gene data show CDR1 as SEHNR and CDR2 as FQNEAQ (reference sequence). This CDR3 comprises 14 residues. The DNA of the CDR3 is TGTGCCAGCAGCTCCCGATCGGTATCCTACGAGCAGTACTTC. Amino acids: CASSSRSVSYEQYF.

V is TRBV2 and J is TRBJ2-3; 8 positions agree with TRBD1. The junction had 10 bases not matched to a gene; V was cut back by 11 bases and J by 3 bases. Germline V gene data show CDR1 as SNHLY and CDR2 as FYNNEI. The CDR3 length is 14 residues. CDR3 DNA: TGTGCCGGGGGACAGGAAGGGCTGACAGATACGCAGTATTTT. This gives the protein CAGGQEGLTDTQYF.

This chain links TRBV10-1 with TRBJ2-1; no clear D gene. The CDR3 contains 13 residues. Trimming stripped 3 bases from V and 3 bases from J, with 6 bases between. The germline V gene has CDR1 WNHNN and CDR2 SYGVQD (reference sequence). Written as DNA, the CDR3 is TGCGCCAGCAGTGATAATTTCTACAATGAGCAGTTCTTC. Its translation is CASSDNFYNEQFF.

The J gene is TRBJ1-1, the V gene TRBV19; TRBD1 is a possible D gene (6 bases). Trimming pared 5 bases from V and 0 bases from J, leaving 13 bases between. There are 15 residues in the CDR3. Germline-derived CDR1 and CDR2 are LNHDA and SQIVND (reference sequence). CDR3 nucleotides: TGTGCCAGTAGTCGCGCCGGGACACTGAACACTGAAGCTTTCTTT. It is translated as CASSRAGTLNTEAFF.

The chain joins TRBV18 to TRBJ2-2, with D maybe TRBD1 (5 bases). In germline, CDR1 is KGHSH, CDR2 LQKENI. CDR3 length equals 14 residues. Trimming took off 0 bases at V and 3 bases at J, with 5 bases between the two ends. The CDR3 DNA is TGTGCCAGCTCACCACCAGGGGACACCGGGGAGCTGTTTTTT. It is translated as CASSPPGDTGELFF.

The chain uses TRBV7-3 and TRBJ2-1; D unclear. Trimming removed 3 bases at V and 2 bases at J, with 5 bases between. CDR3 length: 13 amino acids. Germline CDR1 is SGHTA and CDR2 is FQGTGA. In nucleotides, the CDR3 is TGTGCCAGCAGCTTTAGCACCTACAATGAGCAGTTCTTC. Its protein is CASSFSTYNEQFF.

The V gene is TRBV2, the J gene TRBJ2-1; D gene unclear. The ends were cut back, 0 bases at V and 0 bases at J, with 6 bases in the middle. The CDR3 has 15 amino acids. Germline-derived CDR1 and CDR2 are SNHLY and FYNNEI. CDR3 coding DNA: TGTGCCAGCAGTGAAGCGGAGTTCTCCTACAATGAGCAGTTCTTC. Its translation is CASSEAEFSYNEQFF.

The rearrangement uses TRBV19 and TRBJ2-3; possible D gene TRBD2, 6 bases. This CDR3 is 13 amino acids long. V lost 4 bases and J 1 base, leaving 6 bases between the germline ends. Germline CDR1 is LNHDA and CDR2 is SQIVND (reference sequence). The CDR3, as DNA: TGTGCCAGTAGTACTAGCGGCACAGATACGCAGTATTTT. Translation gives CASSTSGTDTQYF.

The J gene is TRBJ1-5, the V gene TRBV6-6, with a possible D match to TRBD1 (6 bases). Germline lookup yields CDR1 MNHNY and CDR2 SVGAGI (reference sequence). The length of the CDR3 is 14 residues. Trimming took off 6 bases at V and 4 bases at J, with 13 bases between the two ends. CDR3 nucleotides: TGTGCCAGCAGACTCACAGGGTGGAATCAGCCCCAGCATTTT. Translation gives CASRLTGWNQPQHF.

CDR3 in amino acids: CASLPTDGRLAGRQYF. CDR3 sequence (DNA): TGTGCCAGCCTACCCACTGACGGTAGACTAGCGGGTCGTCAGTACTTC. This rearrangement joins TRBV27 to TRBJ2-7; 10 bases are a match to TRBD2. The CDR3 runs 16 residues. Germline CDR1 reads MNHEY; CDR2 reads SMNVEV (reference sequence). Unmatched junction bases numbered 20, after V lost 8 bases and J lost 10 bases.

This sequence joins TRBV4-1 and TRBJ2-3, with TRBD2 matching 9 bases. V was clipped by 1 base and J by 0 bases; unmatched bases: 14. CDR1 MGHRA and CDR2 YSYEKL come from the germline V gene. The CDR3 has 20 residues. CDR3 sequence (DNA): TGCGCCAGCAGCCAAGTTTTAACGCTAGCGGGATCCACTAGCACAGATACGCAGTATTTT. It translates to CASSQVLTLAGSTSTDTQYF.

The chain carries TRBV5-1 and TRBJ2-1; D gene unclear. The CDR3 consists of 13 residues. The ends were cut back, 0 bases at V and 7 bases at J, with 8 bases in the middle. Per the germline V gene, CDR1 is SGHRS and CDR2 is YFSETQ. CDR3 in amino acids: CASSLGPLNEQFF. The CDR3 nucleotides are TGCGCCAGCAGCTTGGGTCCCCTTAATGAGCAGTTCTTC. The whole variable domain, remainder taken from reference TRBV5-1 and TRBJ2-1, is KAGVTQTPRYLIKTRGQQVTLSCSPISGHRSVSWYQQTPGQGLQFLFEYFSETQRNKGNFPGRFSGRQFSNSRSEMNVSTLELGDSALYLCASSLGPLNEQFFGPGTRLTVL.

This chain links TRBV6-5 with TRBJ2-5, with TRBD1 matching 7 bases. Trimming took 7 bases from V and 4 from J; bases not matched to a gene: 0. Germline loops: CDR1 MNHEY, CDR2 SVGAGI. This CDR3 has 11 amino acids. CDR3 protein: CASTGGETQYF. DNA of the CDR3: TGTGCCAGCACAGGGGGAGAGACCCAGTACTTC.

The CDR3 reads CASRAGEYQPQHF. The DNA for the CDR3 is TGTGCCAGCAGGGCGGGAGAGTATCAGCCCCAGCATTTT. The chain links TRBV28 to TRBJ1-5; no clear D. V was pared by 6 bases and J by 5 bases, with 11 bases between. The CDR3 is 13 amino acids. Germline V gene lookup returns CDR1 MDHEN and CDR2 SYDVKM.

This chain uses TRBV6-1 with TRBJ1-5; 8 bases fit TRBD1. CDR1 is MNHNS, CDR2 SASEGT, per germline. CDR3 length: 15 amino acids. The trim removed 2 bases at V and 2 bases at J, leaving 2 bases unmatched. CDR3 region: CASSEQGAGNQPQHF. The CDR3 DNA sequence: TGTGCCAGCAGTGAACAGGGGGCGGGCAATCAGCCCCAGCATTTT.

V gene TRBV5-8 combines with J gene TRBJ2-5; TRBD2 agrees at 10 bases. The CDR3 loop spans 17 amino acids. Germline V lookup: CDR1 SGHTS, CDR2 YDEGEE. The junction had 10 bases not matched to a gene; V was cut back by 1 base and J by 4 bases. The CDR3, as DNA: TGTGCCAGCAGCTTGATTTACCTAGCGGGAGTACGAGAGACCCAGTACTTC. Protein: CASSLIYLAGVRETQYF. The full variable domain, in which reference TRBV5-8 and TRBJ2-5 provide the parts outside the CDR3, is EAGVTQSPTHLIKTRGQQATLRCSPISGHTSVYWYQQALGLGLQFLLWYDEGEERNRGNFPPRFSGRQFPNYSSELNVNALELEDSALYLCASSLIYLAGVRETQYFGPGTRLLVL.

This chain connects TRBV12-5 to TRBJ1-1; tentative D call: TRBD1 (5 bases). The CDR3 sequence is 12 residues long. Germline CDR1 and CDR2: LGHNT and FRNRAP. CDR3 nucleotides: TGTGCCGTGGGGGGGGAGAACACTGAAGCTTTCTTT. Translated: CAVGGENTEAFF.

DNA for the CDR3: TGCGCCAGCAGCACCGGACAGGCGACACTCACAAACTATGGCTACACCTTC. Its protein product is CASSTGQATLTNYGYTF. The gene calls are TRBV5-1 and TRBJ1-2; 7 bases are a match to TRBD1. CDR1 is SGHRS, CDR2 YFSETQ, per germline. This CDR3 has 17 residues. Trimming cost V 4 bases and J 2 bases; bases outside gene matches: 14.

The rearrangement joins TRBV4-1 to TRBJ2-3, with 7 bases identical to TRBD2. Germline V gene lookup returns CDR1 MGHRA and CDR2 YSYEKL. Trimming removed 0 bases from V and 3 bases from J; junction bases left unmatched: 3. This CDR3 is built from 15 residues. The CDR3 DNA is TGCGCCAGCAGCCAAGATAGGGAGGGGACAGATACGCAGTATTTT. Its protein product is CASSQDREGTDTQYF.